This T cell receptor beta chain was documented in a study of PD-1 blockade in classical Hodgkin lymphoma. Broader study findings: Nivolumab initiation under 1 year post-ASCT meant exclusion. According to reports, newly diagnosed patients had lower baseline TCR diversity than healthy donors, and relapsed/refractory patients had lower baseline TCR diversity still. Repertoire differences have undefined causes, possibly disease activity or prior therapy. Diversity similar to that of newly diagnosed patients was seen at baseline in complete responders.

Every patient was affected by relapse after autologous stem cell transplantation, while exposure to brentuximab vedotin was not uniform. Sequencing used immunoSEQ multiplex PCR; TCRdb keeps in-frame clones, though not all of them. The table has tens of thousands of clones, about 90% seen once. The CDR3 is 16 amino acids. Germline lookup yields CDR1 LNHDA and CDR2 SQIVND (reference sequence). Trimming cost V 0 bases and J 0 bases, with 6 bases left between them. This clone came up a few times. Its specificity is unknown. The same CDR3 is also encoded by other DNA sequences in this sample. The clonotype was recovered from a human donor with classical Hodgkin lymphoma. Sequences were derived from peripheral blood mononuclear cells (PBMCs), sampled at baseline. The chain employs TRBV19 and TRBJ2-6; D may be TRBD1 (6 bases). The CDR3 DNA reads as TGTGCCAGTAGTATAGACAGGGGCTCTGGGGCCAACGTCCTGACTTTC. Translation gives CASSIDRGSGANVLTF.